The present T cell receptor (beta chain) was sequenced within a study of beta chain features in type 1 diabetes. Germline V gene sequence: CDR1 SEHNR, CDR2 FQNEAQ (reference sequence). V was clipped by 4 bases and J by 4 bases, with 14 bases between them. The CDR3 length is 15 residues. Expressed TCRB transcripts got sequenced, as all isolated RNA was reverse transcribed. Clones were sequenced by immunoSEQ multiplex PCR, and TCRdb holds only the in-frame ones, with some missing. The data contain 450,000 to 600,000 clones, 30% of them singletons. The specimen was naive CD4+ T cells from blood. The sequence came from a man younger than 35 in good health. V is TRBV7-9 and J is TRBJ2-1; D is perhaps TRBD1 or TRBD2 (6 bases each). The CDR3 bases are TGTGCCAGCAGCTGGAGGGGGACCGGATACAATGAGCAGTTCTTC. Its translation: CASSWRGTGYNEQFF.